Listed below are T cell receptor beta chains from one sample, sequenced in a study of blood T cell repertoires in COVID-19. Data came from immunoSEQ multiplex PCR; TCRdb stores just in-frame clones and leaves some out. The sample records about 53,000 clones, about 80% being singletons. The sample was peripheral blood. The receptors were sampled from a human donor in a cohort sampled during active COVID-19. Each CDR3 is given with its conserved first and last residue. A D gene is named only where the DNA matches it firmly. Size tells how often a clone was seen (once, few, many) or the class of an expanded clone, and some rows leave it out.

14 TRBJ2-7 - TRBV10-3 TRBD2 CAISEGGGPYEQYF TGTGCCATCAGTGAGGGGGGGGGACCCTACGAGCAGTACTTC
18 TRBJ2-2 - TRBV4-3 - CASSPSAAATLNTGELFF TGCGCCAGCAGCCCCTCGGCCGCGGCGACCTTGAACACCGGGGAGCTGTTTTTT
16 TRBJ1-1 - TRBV5-1 TRBD1 CASSLGSGGAGTEAFF TGCGCCAGCAGCTTAGGGTCAGGGGGCGCCGGAACTGAAGCTTTCTTT
17 TRBJ2-3 - TRBV29-1 - CSVEEGGVGLSTDTQYF TGCAGCGTTGAAGAAGGAGGAGTGGGCCTTAGCACAGATACGCAGTATTTT
15 TRBJ2-1 few TRBV9 TRBD2 CASSTTSGGYNEQFF TGTGCCAGCAGCACCACTAGCGGGGGTTACAATGAGCAGTTCTTC
18 TRBJ2-3 - TRBV7-2 TRBD2 CASSPGLAGATRTDTQYF TGTGCCAGCAGCCCGGGACTAGCGGGGGCTACACGCACAGATACGCAGTATTTT
12 TRBJ2-2 few TRBV19 - CASKSEVGELFF TGTGCCAGTAAATCGGAGGTCGGGGAGCTGTTTTTT
15 TRBJ2-1 - TRBV6-5 TRBD1 CASSFTGTGYNEQFF TGTGCCAGCAGTTTTACCGGGACAGGTTACAATGAGCAGTTCTTC
19 TRBJ2-3 - TRBV4-1 TRBD2 CASSQEPPPLAGGGDTQYF TGCGCCAGCAGCCAAGAGCCCCCCCCTCTAGCGGGAGGAGGGGATACGCAGTATTTT
16 TRBJ2-3 - TRBV24-1 TRBD1 CATSDPGTGRKDTQYF TGTGCCACCAGTGACCCCGGGACAGGGAGGAAAGATACGCAGTATTTT
12 TRBJ2-7 many TRBV7-2 - CASSVNGYEQYF TGTGCCAGCAGCGTGAACGGCTACGAGCAGTACTTC
10 TRBJ2-4 - TRBV20-1 - CSAVKDIQYF TGCAGCGCGGTTAAAGACATTCAGTACTTC
12 TRBJ1-2 - TRBV6-1 - CASSEGGYGYTF TGTGCCAGCAGTGAAGGCGGGTATGGCTACACCTTC
14 TRBJ2-7 - TRBV7-9 TRBD2 CASSLLAGGGVEYF TGTGCCAGCAGTCTACTAGCGGGAGGAGGGGTGGAGTACTTC
15 TRBJ2-7 - TRBV7-8 - CASSLTQGSSYEQYF TGTGCCAGCAGCTTAACCCAGGGGTCTTCCTACGAGCAGTACTTC
17 TRBJ1-5 once TRBV19 - CASEVRAGVLSNQPQHF TGTGCCAGTGAGGTCAGGGCAGGGGTCCTTAGCAATCAGCCCCAGCATTTT
15 TRBJ1-2 few TRBV19 TRBD1 CASSWATGPLYGYTF TGTGCCAGTAGTTGGGCGACAGGGCCCCTCTATGGCTACACCTTC
15 TRBJ2-7 - TRBV7-2 TRBD1 CASSSPDRLSYEQYF TGTGCCAGCAGCTCCCCGGACAGGCTATCCTACGAGCAGTACTTC
12 TRBJ1-2 - TRBV5-5 - CASSFAGAGYTF TGTGCCAGCAGCTTCGCAGGGGCGGGCTACACCTTC
14 TRBJ1-2 - TRBV19 - CASSMAGDNYGYTF TGTGCCAGTAGTATGGCAGGGGATAACTATGGCTACACCTTC
14 TRBJ2-3 - TRBV18 - CASSPVQFTDTQYF TGTGCCAGCTCACCGGTCCAGTTCACAGATACGCAGTATTTT
16 TRBJ2-5 - TRBV7-9 TRBD1 CASSLDQTGARETQYF TGTGCCAGCAGCTTGGACCAAACAGGGGCGCGGGAGACCCAGTACTTC
12 TRBJ2-7 - TRBV7-8 TRBD2 CASSSRGGEQYF TGTGCCAGCAGCTCCCGGGGGGGAGAGCAGTACTTC
14 TRBJ1-2 - TRBV24-1 TRBD1 CATSDTDREDGYTF TGTGCCACCAGTGACACGGACAGGGAGGATGGCTACACCTTC
15 TRBJ2-1 - TRBV19 - CAASAGESSYNEQFF TGTGCCGCATCGGCCGGGGAGAGCTCCTACAATGAGCAGTTCTTC
14 TRBJ1-2 - TRBV5-1 TRBD1 CASSLEGQGTGYTF TGCGCCAGCAGCTTGGAGGGACAGGGGACTGGCTACACCTTC
13 TRBJ1-2 few TRBV20-1 - CSASLAGHYGYTF TGCAGTGCTAGTCTGGCAGGGCACTATGGCTACACCTTC
15 TRBJ1-1 - TRBV7-2 TRBD1 CASRDTGRQGTEAFF TGTGCCAGCAGGGATACGGGAAGACAGGGAACTGAAGCTTTCTTT